This entry is about one TCR beta chain. The data were obtained in a study of glioma-infiltrating T cells after dendritic cell vaccination. Study information: Patients had newly diagnosed or recurrent glioblastoma and received dendritic cell vaccines.

The CDR3 is 15 amino acids. Per the germline V gene, CDR1 is SQVTM and CDR2 is ANQGSEA. V shed 1 base, J shed 2 bases, and the junction held 7 bases outside the gene matches. TCRB CDR3 was amplified from 2 ug genomic DNA or less. Assay used: immunoSEQ multiplex PCR; TCRdb lists only in-frame clones, some missing. Seen here are approximately 67,000 clones, 81% observed once, and the top ten hold roughly 7.9%. V gene TRBV29-1 combines with J gene TRBJ1-2; 7 positions match TRBD1. This sequence was found in a human donor with glioblastoma. Sequences were derived from blood, sampled before dendritic cell vaccination. CDR3 DNA: TGCAGCGTTGAAGCCGGGACAGATTTAAACTATGGCTACACCTTC. Its translation is CSVEAGTDLNYGYTF.